What follows describes a single T cell receptor (beta chain). The authors used template switching to add a universal primer site and gave cDNA unique molecular identifiers. MiXCR was run by TCRdb on the 5' RACE reads, yielding one entry per CDR3 protein. Among 500,000 or so distinct CDR3 sequences listed, around 20% were seen once. The CDR3 loop spans 15 amino acids. CDR1 is SGHVS and CDR2 is FQNEAQ in the germline V gene. J lost 0 bases, V lost 6 bases, and 3 bases had no gene match. This entry belongs to a study of identical twins. These same records also appear under a second study, on T cells expressing NK-cell markers. That source adds: Seven sequenced donors out of eight were HCMV-seropositive, one seronegative. The CD3+CD56-NKG2C+ fraction of several donors was likewise dominated by these clonotypes.

The V gene is TRBV7-8, the J gene TRBJ2-2; 8 bases map to TRBD2. The source is a woman aged 18-29 years in good health. The specimen was CD4+ T cells sorted from blood. The CDR3 region is CASRLRGANTGELFF. The DNA of the CDR3 is TGTGCCAGCAGATTGCGGGGGGCGAACACCGGGGAGCTGTTTTTT.